This T cell receptor (beta chain) was obtained from a study of CD8 T cells in ankylosing spondylitis. CDR3 size: 14 residues. After removal of 5 bases from V and 8 bases from J, the junction contained 6 bases not matched to a gene. Germline V gene sequence: CDR1 MDHEN, CDR2 SYDVKM. Construction of TCR beta libraries was performed using quantitative 5'-RACE with molecular barcodes. TCRdb re-derived calls from the 5' RACE reads in MiXCR, one entry per CDR3 protein. The sample has about 240,000 distinct CDR3 sequences, approximately 24% seen once. This clonotype was seen ten or more times. Its antigen is unidentified. Notes on the study in general: Among TCR beta sequences, a motif of eight highly homologous variants appeared characteristic of ankylosing spondylitis blood.

The sample comprised blood, either unsorted or a sorted T cell fraction (not recorded which). The source of this sequence is a male donor with ankylosing spondylitis or in good health (not recorded which). The chain is built from TRBV28 and TRBJ1-4; 9 nucleotides line up with TRBD1. Written as DNA, the CDR3 is TGTGCCAGCAGTACAGGGGGCGGTAAGGAAAAACTGTTTTTT. Translation: CASSTGGGKEKLFF.